One and the same sample provided the 30 T cell receptor beta chains below, sequenced in a study of CD8 T cells in ankylosing spondylitis. TCRdb re-derived calls from the 5' RACE reads in MiXCR, one entry per CDR3 protein. The data contain under 400,000 distinct CDR3 sequences, 9.5% to 13% of them singletons. Input material: blood, either unsorted or a sorted T cell fraction (not recorded which). The receptor source for this set is a female donor with ankylosing spondylitis or in good health (not recorded which).

This chain uses TRBV10-1 with TRBJ1-6; D gene uncertain. With 11 bases removed from V and 7 bases from J, the gap between germline ends came to 15 bases. The CDR3 has 13 residues. The germline V gene encodes CDR1 WNHNN and CDR2 SYGVQD (reference sequence). CDR3 coding DNA: TGCGCCTACCCGGGTATGAAAAATTCACCCCTCCACTTT. Protein: CAYPGMKNSPLHF.

This clonotype occurred many times. This chain joins TRBV24-1 and TRBJ1-5, with a weak D call TRBD1 (6 bases). Germline CDR1 is KGHDR and CDR2 is SFDVKD. Trimming removed 7 bases from V and 2 bases from J, with 14 bases in between. This CDR3 spans 15 amino acids. The CDR3 reads CATSAPGAGNQPQHF. CDR3 sequence (DNA): TGTGCCACCAGCGCTCCAGGGGCGGGCAATCAGCCCCAGCATTTT.

This clonotype was seen ten or more times. V gene TRBV20-1 combines with J gene TRBJ2-7; D might be TRBD1 or TRBD2, each matching 6 bases. The CDR3 contains 19 residues. V lost 0 bases to trimming and J lost 4 bases, with 28 bases between them. CDR1 is DFQATT and CDR2 is SNEGSKA in the germline V gene (reference sequence). The DNA for the CDR3 is TGCAGTGCTAGAGATGTAGGAGGGGGAAACAGGGATTCTCCGTACGAGCAGTACTTC. It translates to CSARDVGGGNRDSPYEQYF.

On this clonotype itself: A much larger clone is a single base away; this may be a read error. The chain has TRBV7-9 and TRBJ1-2; D not certain. This CDR3 has 12 amino acids. Trimming pared 1 base from V and 7 bases from J, leaving 7 bases between. Germline CDR1 and CDR2: SEHNR and FQNEAQ (reference sequence). The CDR3 nucleotides are TGTGCCAGCAGCTTAGTGTACGCTGGCTACACCTTC. It encodes CASSLVYAGYTF.

This clonotype was counted a few times. The chain employs TRBV7-9 and TRBJ1-2, with a possible D match to TRBD1 (5 bases). The CDR3 loop spans 13 amino acids. In germline, CDR1 is SEHNR, CDR2 FQNEAQ (reference sequence). V was clipped by 1 base and J by 6 bases, with 9 bases between them. The chain's CDR3 is CASSLEGVDGYTF. CDR3 DNA sequence: TGTGCCAGCAGCTTAGAAGGGGTTGATGGCTACACCTTC.

This clonotype was observed at least ten times. The V and J genes are TRBV7-2 and TRBJ2-3, with D hard to call. V was trimmed by 2 bases and J by 3 bases, leaving 12 bases between them. Germline V gene sequence: CDR1 SGHTA, CDR2 FQGNSA. This CDR3 has 15 amino acids. CDR3 nucleotide sequence: TGTGCCAGCAGCTTAACGGTCCCTGGGACAGATACGCAGTATTTT. Protein: CASSLTVPGTDTQYF.

This clonotype was observed many times. The genes are TRBV20-1 and TRBJ2-3, with 9 bases lining up with TRBD2. CDR3 size: 16 residues. Trimming cost V 3 bases and J 0 bases; bases outside gene matches: 7. Germline CDR1 and CDR2: DFQATT and SNEGSKA (reference sequence). CDR3 DNA: TGCAGTGCTAGGATTTCTAGCGGGGAGAGCACAGATACGCAGTATTTT. Protein product: CSARISSGESTDTQYF.

This clonotype was seen repeatedly, ten times or more. The chain carries TRBV27 and TRBJ2-7, with TRBD2 as a possible D gene (6 bases). From germline, CDR1 is MNHEY and CDR2 SMNVEV (reference sequence). Trimming left V 5 bases short and J 3 bases short, with 14 bases between. This CDR3 has 14 amino acids. The CDR3 DNA follows: TGTGCCAGCAGTCGGTGGGACGGGAGCTACGAGCAGTACTTC. Its translation is CASSRWDGSYEQYF.

This clonotype appeared many times. The CDR3 DNA reads TGTGCCAGCAGTCTCTCTATCCGGGACACGACCGATAGGGAGACCCAGTACTTC. It is translated as CASSLSIRDTTDRETQYF. The rearrangement joins TRBV28 to TRBJ2-5; D might be TRBD1 (6 bases). This CDR3 contains 18 residues. Deletions cut 5 bases from V and 5 bases from J, with 27 bases between. Germline V CDR1 and CDR2: MDHEN, SYDVKM.

This clonotype was found many times. The CDR3 region is CASSLGPRGASTDTQYF. The CDR3 DNA follows: TGTGCCAGCAGCTTAGGGCCGCGGGGGGCCAGCACAGATACGCAGTATTTT. The gene calls are TRBV7-2 and TRBJ2-3; 8 bases are shared with TRBD2. CDR1 SGHTA and CDR2 FQGNSA come from the germline V gene. CDR3 length: 17 residues. Trimming at V came to 1 base and at J to 0 bases, leaving 6 bases not matched to a gene.

This clonotype was counted between two and nine times. The genes are TRBV20-1 and TRBJ1-2, with 7 bases matching TRBD1. The CDR3 runs 16 residues. CDR1 and CDR2 from the germline V gene are DFQATT and SNEGSKA (reference sequence). Trimming took 0 bases from V and 4 from J; bases not matched to a gene: 11. In DNA, the CDR3 is TGCAGTGCTAGAGATTGGAGAGCACAGGGGATCTATGGCTACACCTTC. This sequence encodes CSARDWRAQGIYGYTF.

This clonotype was found many times. The gene calls are TRBV5-1 and TRBJ2-2; the D is unclear. Trimming pared 2 bases from V and 8 bases from J, leaving 10 bases between. Germline assignment: CDR1 SGHRS and CDR2 YFSETQ. The CDR3 covers 13 residues. CDR3 in DNA: TGCGCCAGCAGCTTCATTGTAGGGGGGGAGCTGTTTTTT. Its protein product is CASSFIVGGELFF. Full variable domain (remainder filled in from reference TRBV5-1 and TRBJ2-2): KAGVTQTPRYLIKTRGQQVTLSCSPISGHRSVSWYQQTPGQGLQFLFEYFSETQRNKGNFPGRFSGRQFSNSRSEMNVSTLELGDSALYLCASSFIVGGELFFGEGSRLTVL.

This clonotype was seen many times. The chain is built from TRBV20-1 and TRBJ1-5, with 9 nucleotides matching TRBD1. V dropped 5 bases and J dropped 7; count of bases not matched to a gene: 9. Germline lookup yields CDR1 DFQATT and CDR2 SNEGSKA (reference sequence). The CDR3 is 14 amino acids. CDR3 loop: CSAVTGGREQPQHF. The CDR3 region has the DNA TGCAGTGCTGTCACAGGGGGCAGGGAACAGCCCCAGCATTTT.

The J gene is TRBJ2-3, the V gene TRBV3-1; 9 nucleotides agree with TRBD1. Looked up from germline, CDR1 is LGHDT and CDR2 is YNNKEL (reference sequence). The CDR3 totals 14 residues. After removal of 7 bases from V and 1 base from J, the junction contained 3 bases not matched to a gene. CDR3 nucleotides: TGTGCCAGCAAGCGACAGGGGGGCACAGATACGCAGTATTTT. Amino acids: CASKRQGGTDTQYF.

The rearrangement links TRBV5-1 to TRBJ2-7; D is possibly TRBD1 or TRBD2 (5 bases each). V lost 7 bases and J 8 bases, leaving 16 bases between the germline ends. Germline loops: CDR1 SGHRS, CDR2 YFSETQ. The length of the CDR3 is 12 residues. DNA of the CDR3: TGCGCCAGCGCCTGGGGACCAGGGAAGCAGTACTTC. Its translation is CASAWGPGKQYF.

This clonotype was observed many times. The rearrangement joins TRBV5-1 to TRBJ2-1; D perhaps matches TRBD2 (6 bases). The CDR3 contains 17 residues. The germline V gene has CDR1 SGHRS and CDR2 YFSETQ. V dropped 0 bases and J dropped 9 bases, with 22 bases sitting between them. The CDR3 DNA follows: TGCGCCAGCAGCTTGGCCCTTCGGGCTAGCGTTGATGGTGAGCAGTTCTTC. It is translated as CASSLALRASVDGEQFF.

The V and J genes are TRBV9 and TRBJ1-6; a possible D gene is TRBD1 (5 bases). Germline-derived CDR1 and CDR2 are SGDLS and YYNGEE. The V gene lost 7 bases and the J gene lost 2 bases, with 7 bases spanning the gap. This CDR3 spans 13 amino acids. The CDR3 spells CASSTAYNSPLHF. The CDR3 coding sequence is TGTGCCAGCTCGACAGCCTATAATTCACCCCTCCACTTT.

Many counts were recorded for this clonotype. The chain recombines TRBV20-1 with TRBJ1-6; D uncertain. CDR1 is DFQATT and CDR2 is SNEGSKA in the germline V gene (reference sequence). The CDR3 sequence is 15 residues long. V lost 2 bases and J lost 3, with 11 bases in between. The CDR3 spells CSARSTAYYNSPLHF. DNA for the CDR3: TGCAGTGCTAGATCGACTGCCTACTATAATTCACCCCTCCACTTT.

This clonotype occurred a few times. The chain joins TRBV5-1 to TRBJ2-3; 9 nucleotides agree with TRBD1. Unmatched junction bases numbered 2, after V lost 2 bases and J lost 1 base. Germline V CDR1 and CDR2: SGHRS, YFSETQ. This CDR3 contains 15 residues. CDR3 sequence: CASSLQGAGTDTQYF. The CDR3 DNA follows: TGCGCCAGCAGCTTACAGGGGGCCGGCACAGATACGCAGTATTTT. Combining the CDR3 with reference TRBV5-1 and TRBJ2-3 gives the whole variable domain KAGVTQTPRYLIKTRGQQVTLSCSPISGHRSVSWYQQTPGQGLQFLFEYFSETQRNKGNFPGRFSGRQFSNSRSEMNVSTLELGDSALYLCASSLQGAGTDTQYFGPGTRLTVL.

V gene TRBV7-2 combines with J gene TRBJ2-3; TRBD2 matches at 10 bases. The CDR3 has 14 amino acids. Germline loops: CDR1 SGHTA, CDR2 FQGNSA. V was clipped by 3 bases and J by 5 bases; unmatched bases: 2. CDR3 in amino acids: CASSFSGRIDTQYF. The CDR3 nucleotides are TGTGCCAGCAGCTTTAGCGGGAGGATAGATACGCAGTATTTT.

This clonotype was counted ten times or more. The rearrangement uses TRBV5-1 and TRBJ2-5; the D is unclear. The CDR3 has 13 amino acids. The V gene lost 0 bases and the J gene lost 4 bases, with 7 bases spanning the gap. From germline, CDR1 is SGHRS and CDR2 YFSETQ. CDR3 nucleotides: TGCGCCAGCAGCTTGGGACATGCAGAGACCCAGTACTTC. This sequence encodes CASSLGHAETQYF.

This clonotype came up a few times. This chain joins TRBV6-2 or TRBV6-3 and TRBJ2-6; perhaps TRBD2 as D (5 bases). V gave up 8 bases and J gave up 0 bases, with 17 bases separating them. The germline CDR1 and CDR2 sequences are MNHEY and SVGEGT. The CDR3 is made up of 17 amino acids. In DNA form, the CDR3 reads TGTGCCAGCCGAACCTCCGGACTTTTCTCTGGGGCCAACGTCCTGACTTTC. This encodes CASRTSGLFSGANVLTF.

The table lists this clonotype with many counts. The rearrangement uses TRBV7-2 and TRBJ2-7; a weak D match, TRBD1 (6 bases). V was clipped by 5 bases and J by 2 bases, with 16 bases between them. CDR1 SGHTA and CDR2 FQGNSA come from the germline V gene. There are 15 residues in the CDR3. In nucleotides, the CDR3 is TGTGCCAGCAGCCTAATAGGACAGTCTACCTACGAGCAGTACTTC. Its protein product is CASSLIGQSTYEQYF.

This clonotype was detected ten times or more. The V call is TRBV5-1, the J call TRBJ1-3; no clear D gene. Per the germline V gene, CDR1 is SGHRS and CDR2 is YFSETQ. Trimming took off 3 bases at V and 0 bases at J, with 7 bases between the two ends. CDR3 length: 14 residues. The CDR3 DNA reads as TGCGCCAGCAGCTCTGGAAACTCTGGAAACACCATATATTTT. This gives the protein CASSSGNSGNTIYF.

At least ten counts were recorded for this clonotype. The chain has TRBV3-1 and TRBJ1-2; D gene ambiguous. This CDR3 is built from 13 residues. Trimming cost V 2 bases and J 8 bases, with 12 bases left between them. Germline lookup yields CDR1 LGHDT and CDR2 YNNKEL (reference sequence). The CDR3, as DNA: TGTGCCAGCAGCCAACTCCATAAATCGGGCTACACCTTC. Translation: CASSQLHKSGYTF.

This clonotype was seen repeatedly, ten times or more. The chain carries TRBV4-3 and TRBJ2-5; weak D call: TRBD2 (6 bases). The CDR3 has 16 amino acids. CDR1 is LGHNA and CDR2 is YSLEER in the germline V gene. V shed 0 bases and J shed 5 bases, with 16 bases lying between them. Here the CDR3 reads CASSQDLGLVGETQYF. The CDR3 DNA reads TGCGCCAGCAGCCAAGATTTGGGACTCGTAGGGGAGACCCAGTACTTC.

This clonotype has ten or more counts. V and J are TRBV10-3 and TRBJ2-7; 8 nucleotides align to TRBD1. V shed 2 bases and J 13 bases; nucleotides not matched to a gene: 7. The CDR3 is made up of 12 amino acids. Germline V gene data show CDR1 as ENHRY and CDR2 as SYGVKD. DNA for the CDR3: TGTGCCATCAGTGAGGATCCGGGACAGGCTTACTTC. This sequence encodes CAISEDPGQAYF.

The chain is built from TRBV12-3 or TRBV12-4 and TRBJ2-7; a weak D match, TRBD2 (6 bases). V gave up 0 bases and J gave up 0 bases, with 15 bases separating them. This CDR3 contains 17 residues. As DNA, the CDR3 is TGTGCCAGCAGTTTAGCGCGGGGCCTCAGGAGCTCCTACGAGCAGTACTTC. Amino acid sequence: CASSLARGLRSSYEQYF.

This clonotype was detected ten times or more. The CDR3 loop reads CSPRLEEQYF. The CDR3 DNA reads TGCAGTCCGAGACTTGAAGAGCAGTACTTC. The chain links TRBV20-1 to TRBJ2-7; D not certain. The V gene's germline CDR1 is DFQATT and CDR2 SNEGSKA (reference sequence). V lost 8 bases and J 7 bases, leaving 12 bases between the germline ends. The CDR3 sequence is 10 residues long.

In the case of this clonotype: This may arise from a read error, as a much more abundant clone is one base away. The J gene is TRBJ2-5, the V gene TRBV6-2 or TRBV6-3; 9 nucleotides line up with TRBD2. V shed 2 bases, J shed 6 bases, and the junction held 7 bases outside the gene matches. Germline assignment: CDR1 MNHEY and CDR2 SVGEGT. CDR3 length: 15 amino acids. CDR3: CASSYRRLAEKTQYF. In DNA, the CDR3 is TGTGCCAGCAGTTACCGTCGACTAGCGGAGAAGACCCAGTACTTC.